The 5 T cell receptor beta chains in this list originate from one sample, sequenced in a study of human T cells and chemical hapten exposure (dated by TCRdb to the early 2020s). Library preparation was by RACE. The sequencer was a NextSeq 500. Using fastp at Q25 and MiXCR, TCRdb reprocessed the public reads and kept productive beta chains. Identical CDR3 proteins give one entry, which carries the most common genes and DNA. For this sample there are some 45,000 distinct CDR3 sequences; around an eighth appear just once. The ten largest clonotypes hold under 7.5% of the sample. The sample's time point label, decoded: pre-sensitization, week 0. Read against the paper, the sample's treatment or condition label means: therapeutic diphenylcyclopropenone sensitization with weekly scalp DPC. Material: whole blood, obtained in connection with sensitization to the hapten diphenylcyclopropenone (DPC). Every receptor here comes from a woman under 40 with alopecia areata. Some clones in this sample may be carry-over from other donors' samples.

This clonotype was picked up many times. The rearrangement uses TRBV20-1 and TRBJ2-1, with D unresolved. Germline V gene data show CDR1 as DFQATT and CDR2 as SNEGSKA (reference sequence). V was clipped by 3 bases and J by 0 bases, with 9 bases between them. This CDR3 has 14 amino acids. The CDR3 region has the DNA TGCAGTGCTAGCGCGGATCCCTCCTACAATGAGCAGTTCTTC. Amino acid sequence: CSASADPSYNEQFF.

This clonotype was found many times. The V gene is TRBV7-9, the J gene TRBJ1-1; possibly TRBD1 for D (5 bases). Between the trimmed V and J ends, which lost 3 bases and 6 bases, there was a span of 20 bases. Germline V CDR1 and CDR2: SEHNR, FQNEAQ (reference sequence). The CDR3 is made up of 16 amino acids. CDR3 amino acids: CASSFATGFPMSEAFF. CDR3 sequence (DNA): TGTGCCAGCAGCTTCGCAACAGGTTTCCCTATGTCTGAAGCTTTCTTT.

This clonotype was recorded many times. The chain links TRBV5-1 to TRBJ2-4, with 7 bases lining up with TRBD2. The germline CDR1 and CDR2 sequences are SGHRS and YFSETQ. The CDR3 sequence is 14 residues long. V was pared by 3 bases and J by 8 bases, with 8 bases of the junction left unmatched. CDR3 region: CASSWEAGRDIQYF. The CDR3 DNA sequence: TGCGCCAGCAGCTGGGAAGCGGGGAGAGACATTCAGTACTTC.

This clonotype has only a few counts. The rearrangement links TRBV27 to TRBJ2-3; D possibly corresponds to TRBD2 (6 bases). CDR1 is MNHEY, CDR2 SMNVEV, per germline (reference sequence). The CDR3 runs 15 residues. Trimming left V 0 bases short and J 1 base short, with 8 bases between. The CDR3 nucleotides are TGTGCCAGCAGTTTATCCGGGAGACGCACAGATACGCAGTATTTT. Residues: CASSLSGRRTDTQYF.

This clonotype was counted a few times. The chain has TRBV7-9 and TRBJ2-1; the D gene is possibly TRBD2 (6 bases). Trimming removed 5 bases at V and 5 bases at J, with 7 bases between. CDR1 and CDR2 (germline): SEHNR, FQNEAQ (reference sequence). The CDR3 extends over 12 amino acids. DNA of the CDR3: TGTGCCAGCAGCCGACTAGACAATGAGCAGTTCTTC. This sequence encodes CASSRLDNEQFF.